This passage covers 29 T cell receptor beta chains from one sample sequenced in a study of control samples from healthy donors and cancer patients. The assay was immunoSEQ multiplex PCR, and TCRdb's table has in-frame clones only and misses some. The sample yields more than 85,000 clones, around 89% seen once. The sequenced sample was blood. These receptors all stem from a woman aged 45-59 years in good health.

A note on this clone: This specimen includes other DNA sequences encoding the same CDR3. This rearrangement joins TRBV20-1 to TRBJ2-1; D uncertain. CDR1 is DFQATT, CDR2 SNEGSKA, per germline (reference sequence). V was trimmed by 6 bases and J by 1 base, leaving 4 bases between them. The CDR3 length is 11 residues. CDR3 amino acids: CSAGSYNEQFF. The CDR3 bases are TGCAGTGCCGGATCCTACAATGAGCAGTTCTTC.

This clone has only a few counts. The V call is TRBV29-1, the J call TRBJ2-1; D is perhaps TRBD1 (5 bases). Germline CDR1 and CDR2: SQVTM and ANQGSEA. The CDR3 covers 12 residues. V was shortened by 3 bases and J by 6 bases, with 9 bases between the two germline ends. CDR3 DNA: TGCAGCGTTGACAGGGTAGGCAATGAGCAGTTCTTC. Protein sequence: CSVDRVGNEQFF.

V gene TRBV18 combines with J gene TRBJ1-5, with 7 bases fitting TRBD1. V trimming: 3 bases; J trimming: 6 bases; junction bases outside the gene matches: 5. This CDR3 comprises 14 residues. Germline V CDR1 and CDR2: KGHSH, LQKENI. The CDR3: CASSPDRVPQPQHF. The CDR3 bases are TGTGCCAGCTCACCCGACAGGGTACCTCAGCCCCAGCATTTT. The whole variable domain, filled in from reference TRBV18 and TRBJ1-5, reads NAGVMQNPRHLVRRRGQEARLRCSPMKGHSHVYWYRQLPEEGLKFMVYLQKENIIDESGMPKERFSAEFPKEGPSILRIQQVVRGDSAAYFCASSPDRVPQPQHFGDGTRLSIL.

The V gene is TRBV7-2, the J gene TRBJ2-1, with 9 nucleotides matching TRBD1. Looked up from germline, CDR1 is SGHTA and CDR2 is FQGNSA. This CDR3 is 15 amino acids long. The V segment lost 3 bases and the J segment 3 bases; nucleotides outside the gene matches: 3. Here the CDR3 reads CASSFDRGYYNEQFF. DNA of the CDR3: TGTGCCAGCAGCTTCGACAGGGGGTACTACAATGAGCAGTTCTTC.

This clone was seen just once. The chain recombines TRBV7-3 with TRBJ2-5, with D tentatively TRBD1 (5 bases). Germline CDR1 reads SGHTA; CDR2 reads FQGTGA. This CDR3 is built from 15 residues. V gave up 1 base and J gave up 4 bases, with 13 bases separating them. CDR3 bases: TGTGCCAGCAGCTTAAACAAGGGGCCCCCAGAGACCCAGTACTTC. Its protein is CASSLNKGPPETQYF.

With respect to this clone: The sample has other DNA sequences that encode this CDR3 too. The chain is built from TRBV24-1 and TRBJ2-2, with unresolved D. The CDR3 loop spans 13 amino acids. Germline CDR1 and CDR2: KGHDR and SFDVKD. V dropped 5 bases and J dropped 4 bases, with 7 bases sitting between them. CDR3 protein: CATSVAGTGELFF. CDR3 coding DNA: TGTGCCACCAGTGTAGCTGGCACCGGGGAGCTGTTTTTT.

This chain connects TRBV6-5 to TRBJ2-7; D ambiguous. V shed 10 bases and J shed 2 bases, with 12 bases lying between them. Germline CDR1 and CDR2: MNHEY and SVGAGI. The CDR3 has 12 residues. In DNA form, the CDR3 reads TGTGCCACTCAGAGCTTAGCCTACGAGCAGTACGTC. Translation: CATQSLAYEQYV.

The CDR3 DNA reads as TGTGCCAGCAGTTACAGGGGGCAGGAGTACTTC. Protein sequence: CASSYRGQEYF. The J gene is TRBJ2-4, the V gene TRBV6-5, with 7 nucleotides matching TRBD1. With V trimmed by 2 bases and J by 14 bases, 3 bases remained unmatched. CDR1 MNHEY and CDR2 SVGAGI come from the germline V gene. The CDR3 runs 11 residues.

The V call is TRBV7-9, the J call TRBJ2-3; D possibly matches TRBD1 or TRBD2 (5 bases each). V shed 5 bases and J shed 2 bases, with 20 bases lying between them. CDR1 SEHNR and CDR2 FQNEAQ come from the germline V gene (reference sequence). This CDR3 has 17 residues. Here the CDR3 DNA reads TGTGCCAGCAGCCTAAGGCATACGGGACCGTTCACAGATACGCAGTATTTT. This sequence encodes CASSLRHTGPFTDTQYF.

The gene calls are TRBV5-4 and TRBJ1-4; D gene ambiguous. This CDR3 has 12 residues. Looked up from germline, CDR1 is SGHNT and CDR2 is YYREEE (reference sequence). The V and J ends lost 3 bases and 6 bases respectively, with 6 bases between them. The CDR3 reads CASSSSDEKLFF. CDR3 DNA sequence: TGTGCCAGCAGCTCGTCGGATGAAAAACTGTTTTTT.

V gene TRBV2 combines with J gene TRBJ2-3, with 7 bases aligning to TRBD2. The CDR3 totals 15 residues. Unmatched junction bases numbered 8, after V lost 1 base and J lost 7 bases. Per germline, CDR1 SNHLY and CDR2 FYNNEI. The CDR3 protein is CASSEDRTRVYTQYF. The CDR3, as DNA: TGTGCCAGCAGTGAAGATCGGACTAGAGTTTATACGCAGTATTTT.

The chain employs TRBV5-6 and TRBJ2-3; D is possibly TRBD1 or TRBD2 (6 bases each). Per the germline V gene, CDR1 is SGHDT and CDR2 is YYEEEE. The ends were cut back, 0 bases at V and 1 base at J, with 9 bases in the middle. The length of the CDR3 is 15 residues. CDR3 sequence: CASSLGGAGTDTQYF. CDR3 DNA: TGTGCCAGCAGCTTGGGGGGGGCCGGCACAGATACGCAGTATTTT.

The chain couples TRBV7-2 to TRBJ2-1; possibly TRBD2 for D (5 bases). V dropped 5 bases and J dropped 8 bases, with 16 bases sitting between them. Germline CDR1 is SGHTA and CDR2 is FQGNSA. The CDR3 is 14 amino acids. DNA for the CDR3: TGTGCCAGCAGCCAGGCAACTAGTAACTATGAGCAGTTCTTC. Its protein is CASSQATSNYEQFF.

The J gene is TRBJ1-1, the V gene TRBV30; weak D call: TRBD1 (5 bases). The V gene's germline CDR1 is GTSNPN and CDR2 SVGIG (reference sequence). This CDR3 comprises 11 residues. The V gene lost 3 bases and the J gene lost 11 bases, with 13 bases spanning the gap. CDR3 bases: TGTGCCTGGAGACTGGAGACAGATGCTTTCTTT. Its translation is CAWRLETDAFF. The full variable domain, rest sourced from reference TRBV30 and TRBJ1-1, is SQTIHQWPATLVQPVGSPLSLECTVEGTSNPNLYWYRQAAGRGLQLLFYSVGIGQISSEVPQNLSASRPQDRQFILSSKKLLLSDSGFYLCAWRLETDAFFGQGTRLTVV.

The CDR3: CASRWGQTYEQYV. The CDR3 DNA reads as TGTGCCAGCCGCTGGGGACAGACCTACGAGCAGTACGTC. The gene calls are TRBV13 and TRBJ2-7, with 7 bases matching TRBD1. From germline, CDR1 is PRHDT and CDR2 FYEKMQ (reference sequence). The CDR3 runs to 13 residues. V lost 8 bases, J lost 2 bases, and 6 bases stayed unmatched.

On this clone: At one end the junction does not follow the germline gene, possibly because of a read error. CDR3 in amino acids: CASAVDPYEQYF. The DNA for the CDR3 is TGCGCGTCCGCCGTAGATCCCTACGAGCAGTACTTC. The chain carries TRBV30 and TRBJ2-7; no firm D call. The germline gives CDR1 GTSNPN, CDR2 SVGIG (reference sequence). CDR3 length: 12 residues.

The gene calls are TRBV30 and TRBJ2-7; 10 bases are a match to TRBD1. CDR1 and CDR2 from the germline V gene are GTSNPN and SVGIG (reference sequence). Trimming at V came to 3 bases and at J to 1 base, leaving 3 bases not matched to a gene. This CDR3 has 14 residues. The CDR3 DNA reads TGTGCCTGGAGCTCGGGACAGGGGTCCTACGAGCAGTACTTC. It encodes CAWSSGQGSYEQYF.

The V gene is TRBV9, the J gene TRBJ2-7; TRBD1 matches 10 bases. The CDR3 totals 14 residues. Germline CDR1 SGDLS, CDR2 YYNGEE. V lost 5 bases and J lost 3; bases outside the gene matches: 5. CDR3 sequence (DNA): TGTGCCAGCAGTCCCGGACAGGGGGGCTACGAGCAGTACTTC. Translation: CASSPGQGGYEQYF.

The chain combines TRBV9 with TRBJ2-3; TRBD1 aligns across 8 bases. Germline CDR1 reads SGDLS; CDR2 reads YYNGEE. J was trimmed by 5 bases and V by 4 bases; bases with no gene match: 15. The CDR3 consists of 17 residues. CDR3 sequence: CASSPRRAGGGRDTQYF. The CDR3 bases are TGTGCCAGCAGCCCACGACGGGCAGGGGGCGGAAGAGATACGCAGTATTTT.

The rearrangement uses TRBV2 and TRBJ1-5; TRBD1 matches 9 bases. This CDR3 has 14 amino acids. Germline CDR1 SNHLY, CDR2 FYNNEI. The J segment lost 6 bases and the V segment lost 7 bases, leaving 7 bases of the junction unmatched. For the CDR3, the DNA is TGTGCCAGCACCCCCGACAGGGGGAGTCAGCCCCAGCATTTT. This codes for CASTPDRGSQPQHF.

This chain links TRBV5-1 with TRBJ2-1; 10 bases fit TRBD2. From germline, CDR1 is SGHRS and CDR2 YFSETQ. This CDR3 region has 16 residues. The ends lost 0 bases at V and 9 bases at J; junction bases unmatched: 9. The CDR3 sequence: CASSLVASGSWGEQFF. The CDR3 bases are TGCGCCAGCAGCTTGGTGGCTAGCGGGAGTTGGGGTGAGCAGTTCTTC.

This clone has a handful of counts. The rearrangement joins TRBV2 to TRBJ2-1; possibly TRBD1 for D (6 bases). The V gene lost 6 bases and the J gene lost 1 base, with 10 bases spanning the gap. The CDR3 length is 14 residues. Germline V gene data show CDR1 as SNHLY and CDR2 as FYNNEI. The CDR3 sequence is CASRGDRSYNEQFF. As DNA, the CDR3 is TGTGCCAGCAGGGGAGACAGGTCCTACAATGAGCAGTTCTTC.

This chain links TRBV16 with TRBJ1-5; no firm D call. V was clipped by 5 bases and J by 1 base, with 15 bases between them. Germline V lookup: CDR1 KGHSY, CDR2 FQNENV. The CDR3 consists of 16 residues. CDR3 residues: CASSVPLDDSNQPQHF. The CDR3 nucleotides read TGTGCCAGCAGCGTGCCGTTGGATGACAGCAATCAGCCCCAGCATTTT.

This sequence joins TRBV4-3 and TRBJ2-3; TRBD1 aligns across 10 bases. CDR1 LGHNA and CDR2 YSLEER come from the germline V gene. The CDR3 contains 17 residues. The J segment lost 3 bases and the V segment lost 1 base, leaving 7 bases of the junction unmatched. Here the CDR3 reads CASSQGYGTGATDTQYF. The DNA for the CDR3 is TGCGCCAGCAGCCAAGGGTATGGGACAGGGGCTACAGATACGCAGTATTTT.

The chain is built from TRBV4-1 and TRBJ2-3; possible D gene TRBD1, 6 bases. V dropped 4 bases and J dropped 3 bases, with 14 bases sitting between them. Per germline, CDR1 MGHRA and CDR2 YSYEKL. This CDR3 spans 15 amino acids. CDR3 residues: CASSLHREGTDTQYF. The CDR3, as DNA: TGCGCCAGCAGCCTGCACAGGGAAGGAACAGATACGCAGTATTTT.

This clone was recorded once. The chain couples TRBV6-5 to TRBJ1-2, with D possibly TRBD1 on 5 matching bases. V was pared by 6 bases and J by 3 bases, with 14 bases between. The CDR3 runs to 14 residues. The germline V gene has CDR1 MNHEY and CDR2 SVGAGI. The CDR3 DNA is TGTGCCAGCAGCAAGGGGAGTGACTACTATGGCTACACCTTC. It specifies CASSKGSDYYGYTF.

The chain has TRBV7-9 and TRBJ2-2; D is possibly TRBD2 (7 bases). The germline CDR1 and CDR2 sequences are SEHNR and FQNEAQ (reference sequence). V shed 3 bases and J shed 9 bases, with 17 bases lying between them. This CDR3 has 15 residues. CDR3 DNA: TGTGCCAGCAGCTTGGAGGGGGGGGCCCGCTGGGAGCTGTTTTTT. Translation: CASSLEGGARWELFF.

V usage is TRBV7-2 and J usage is TRBJ1-3; D uncertain. Trimming left V 1 base short and J 2 bases short, with 6 bases between. CDR1 and CDR2 from the germline V gene are SGHTA and FQGNSA. The CDR3 extends over 14 amino acids. The CDR3 protein is CASSLGPTGNTIYF. The CDR3 DNA reads TGTGCCAGCAGCTTAGGTCCTACTGGAAACACCATATATTTT.

The chain has TRBV20-1 and TRBJ2-3; D gene ambiguous. The CDR3 spans 11 residues. Germline CDR1 is DFQATT and CDR2 is SNEGSKA (reference sequence). CDR3 residues: CTLSRTDTQYF. The CDR3 DNA reads as TGCACCCTCAGCAGGACAGATACGCAGTATTTT.